Listed here are 28 T cell receptor beta chains from one sample, sequenced in a study of blood T cell repertoires in COVID-19 (dated by TCRdb to the early 2020s). The library was prepared using the immunoSEQ multiplex PCR assay. The table comes from immuneACCESS by way of TCRdb, which keeps in-frame sequences with V and J called. Part of the clones is missing from these tables; in studies checked, under half for an unresolved V gene and the rest for unknown reasons. The sample includes 190,000 or so clones, with about 87% observed a single time. The top ten hold around 0.88% of the sample. Sequencing used peripheral blood. These receptors were collected from a woman aged 18-29 years who had recovered from COVID-19.

This chain connects TRBV2 to TRBJ1-5; 9 bases are a match to TRBD1. J gave up 6 bases and V 6 bases, and 12 bases lay outside the gene matches. From germline, CDR1 is SNHLY and CDR2 FYNNEI. The CDR3 length is 16 residues. CDR3 DNA sequence: TGTGCCAGCAGGACTTCCGGGACAGGGAGCGCTCAGCCCCAGCATTTT. Translation gives CASRTSGTGSAQPQHF.

V usage is TRBV7-9 and J usage is TRBJ2-2, with 12 bases fitting TRBD1. CDR1 SEHNR and CDR2 FQNEAQ come from the germline V gene (reference sequence). J gave up 4 bases and V 4 bases, and 10 bases lay outside the gene matches. This CDR3 has 18 residues. Here the CDR3 reads CASSYTGTGGWGTGELFF. The CDR3 DNA reads as TGTGCCAGCAGCTATACCGGGACAGGGGGCTGGGGCACCGGGGAGCTGTTTTTT.

This chain connects TRBV5-4 to TRBJ1-6; D perhaps matches TRBD1 (6 bases). The CDR3 consists of 12 residues. The V gene's germline CDR1 is SGHNT and CDR2 YYREEE (reference sequence). V lost 4 bases, J lost 9 bases, and 8 bases lay in between. The DNA of the CDR3 is TGTGCCAGCAGCCCAGGGGTTTCACCCCTCCACTTT. Protein product: CASSPGVSPLHF.

This chain joins TRBV5-1 and TRBJ2-1; tentatively, D is TRBD2 (7 bases). This CDR3 comprises 14 residues. In germline, CDR1 is SGHRS, CDR2 YFSETQ. V lost 2 bases and J lost 7, with 13 bases in between. The CDR3 loop is CASSFKGGGNEQFF. In nucleotides, the CDR3 is TGCGCCAGCAGCTTCAAGGGGGGAGGGAATGAGCAGTTCTTC.

The chain employs TRBV5-1 and TRBJ2-2, with TRBD2 identical over 14 bases. The J segment lost 3 bases and the V segment lost 2 bases, leaving 9 bases of the junction unmatched. The CDR3 is 19 residues long. Per germline, CDR1 SGHRS and CDR2 YFSETQ. The CDR3 coding sequence is TGCGCCAGCAGCTTCCGGCCAAAGGGACTAGCGGGAGACACCGGGGAGCTGTTTTTT. Its protein product is CASSFRPKGLAGDTGELFF.

The chain combines TRBV7-8 with TRBJ2-6; the D gene is possibly TRBD1 (6 bases). With 4 bases removed from V and 2 bases from J, the gap between germline ends came to 21 bases. CDR3 length: 19 residues. CDR1 is SGHVS, CDR2 FQNEAQ, per germline. CDR3 protein: CASSSTGFLDIPGANVLTF. Here the CDR3 DNA reads TGTGCCAGCAGCTCCACAGGGTTTTTAGATATACCTGGGGCCAACGTCCTGACTTTC.

The J gene is TRBJ2-1, the V gene TRBV6-5, with 8 bases lining up with TRBD1. Trimming at V came to 6 bases and at J to 3 bases, leaving 7 bases not matched to a gene. Germline V gives CDR1 MNHEY, CDR2 SVGAGI. CDR3 length: 15 amino acids. In DNA form, the CDR3 reads TGTGCCAGCAGCCAGACAGGGGCCCACTACAATGAGCAGTTCTTC. Translating gives CASSQTGAHYNEQFF.

The gene calls are TRBV2 and TRBJ2-1, with TRBD2 matching over 9 bases. The CDR3 runs to 15 residues. The V and J ends lost 8 bases and 7 bases, in that order; junction bases with no gene match: 12. Germline CDR1 is SNHLY and CDR2 is FYNNEI. The CDR3 spells CASSEREVSWNEQFF. CDR3 DNA sequence: TGTGCCAGCTCCGAGCGGGAGGTTTCGTGGAATGAGCAGTTCTTC.

This clone was observed a single time. The chain couples TRBV6-2 or TRBV6-3 to TRBJ1-1; D possibly corresponds to TRBD1 (5 bases). The V gene lost 1 base and the J gene lost 1 base, with 19 bases spanning the gap. The CDR3 is 18 amino acids. Germline CDR1 and CDR2: MNHEY and SVGEGT. CDR3 in DNA: TGTGCCAGCAGTTACTTTGCCGCGCGCGACAGACGGAACACTGAAGCTTTCTTT. Its protein is CASSYFAARDRRNTEAFF.

V and J are TRBV10-2 and TRBJ1-5; 8 bases map to TRBD1. CDR3 size: 14 residues. J gave up 5 bases and V 1 base, and 1 base lay outside the gene matches. Germline V CDR1 and CDR2: WSHSY, SAAADI. The CDR3 region has the DNA TGCGCCAGCAGTGAGTTACAGGGGGATCAGCCCCAGCATTTT. It yields the protein CASSELQGDQPQHF.

This chain joins TRBV7-2 and TRBJ1-1, with D tentatively TRBD1 (5 bases). V was trimmed by 5 bases and J by 8 bases, leaving 12 bases between them. Per germline, CDR1 SGHTA and CDR2 FQGNSA. The CDR3 loop spans 12 amino acids. This chain's CDR3 is CASSLMGQEAFF. CDR3 coding DNA: TGTGCCAGCAGCCTGATGGGGCAGGAAGCTTTCTTT.

This clone was detected many times. The chain has TRBV11-2 and TRBJ2-2, with a weak D call TRBD1 (5 bases). Germline lookup yields CDR1 SGHAT and CDR2 FQNNGV. Trimming took 1 base from V and 1 from J, leaving 7 bases between them. This CDR3 is built from 15 residues. As DNA, the CDR3 is TGTGCCAGCAGCTTAGGGACAAGGAACACCGGGGAGCTGTTTTTT. It encodes CASSLGTRNTGELFF.

The chain has TRBV3-1 (or the pseudogene TRBV3-2) and TRBJ1-2; D not certain. The CDR3 runs to 14 residues. Germline V gene lookup returns CDR1 LGHDT and CDR2 YNNKEL (reference sequence). The ends were cut back, 2 bases at V and 7 bases at J, with 14 bases in the middle. The CDR3 nucleotides read TGTGCCAGCAGCCAAACGAAGGGAGTCAGTGGCTACACCTTC. Translation: CASSQTKGVSGYTF.

This chain connects TRBV7-8 to TRBJ2-1; no reliable D call. Germline values: CDR1 SGHVS, CDR2 FQNEAQ. V was cut by 1 base and J by 4 bases, with 11 bases left in between. The CDR3 covers 15 residues. The CDR3 DNA follows: TGTGCCAGCAGCTTAGGCGGAGTGGAGTACAATGAGCAGTTCTTC. Its translation: CASSLGGVEYNEQFF.

This clone showed up just once. The CDR3: CASSLGLRDRGNEQYF. CDR3 sequence (DNA): TGCGCCAGCAGCTTGGGTCTTAGAGACAGGGGGAACGAGCAGTACTTC. The gene calls are TRBV5-1 and TRBJ2-7; 9 bases line up with TRBD1. Trimming cost V 0 bases and J 5 bases; bases outside gene matches: 9. Germline V gene lookup returns CDR1 SGHRS and CDR2 YFSETQ. This CDR3 region has 16 residues. Using reference TRBV5-1 and TRBJ2-7 for the parts outside the CDR3, the full variable domain is KAGVTQTPRYLIKTRGQQVTLSCSPISGHRSVSWYQQTPGQGLQFLFEYFSETQRNKGNFPGRFSGRQFSNSRSEMNVSTLELGDSALYLCASSLGLRDRGNEQYFGPGTRLTVT.

This clone was seen just once. The V gene is TRBV19, the J gene TRBJ2-1; 9 bases line up with TRBD2. Trimming at V came to 3 bases and at J to 8 bases, leaving 2 bases not matched to a gene. Germline V gene sequence: CDR1 LNHDA, CDR2 SQIVND (reference sequence). The CDR3 runs 13 residues. The DNA for the CDR3 is TGTGCCAGTAGTATCGCGGGAGGGGATGAGCAGTTCTTC. This encodes CASSIAGGDEQFF.

The genes are TRBV7-2 and TRBJ1-1; 7 bases fit TRBD1. Germline V gene lookup returns CDR1 SGHTA and CDR2 FQGNSA. V was clipped by 7 bases and J by 0 bases; unmatched bases: 8. This CDR3 has 15 amino acids. The CDR3 DNA follows: TGTGCCAGCACTAAGACAGGGAGGATGAACACTGAAGCTTTCTTT. Translating gives CASTKTGRMNTEAFF.

V gene TRBV13 combines with J gene TRBJ2-3; D call uncertain. The CDR3 extends over 16 amino acids. Trimming took 3 bases from V and 1 from J, leaving 14 bases between them. Germline CDR1 reads PRHDT; CDR2 reads FYEKMQ (reference sequence). The CDR3 reads CASSFRSSRGTDTQYF. For the CDR3, the DNA is TGTGCCAGCAGCTTTAGATCCTCCCGGGGCACAGATACGCAGTATTTT.

V usage is TRBV6-4 and J usage is TRBJ2-3, with 8 bases lining up with TRBD2. The CDR3 is 15 residues long. With 5 bases clipped from V and 1 base from J, the junction kept 5 bases outside the gene matches. The germline CDR1 and CDR2 sequences are MRHNA and SNTAGT. Here the CDR3 reads CASSHNSGGTDTQYF. DNA of the CDR3: TGTGCCAGCAGTCACAATAGCGGGGGCACAGATACGCAGTATTTT.

The rearrangement links TRBV5-5 to TRBJ1-2, with D tentatively TRBD1 (6 bases). CDR1 and CDR2 (germline): SGHKS, YYEKEE (reference sequence). Trimming removed 6 bases from V and 8 bases from J, with 17 bases in between. The CDR3 totals 13 residues. The CDR3: CASIPTGQRGYTF. In nucleotides, the CDR3 is TGTGCCAGCATACCCACGGGACAACGGGGCTACACCTTC.

This chain connects TRBV4-2 to TRBJ1-5; D remains unclear. The germline V gene has CDR1 LGHNA and CDR2 YNFKEQ. V shed 5 bases and J shed 5 bases, with 19 bases lying between them. The CDR3 consists of 16 residues. The CDR3 loop reads CASSGEAGKHYQPQHF. CDR3 nucleotides: TGTGCCAGCAGCGGAGAGGCCGGGAAACACTATCAGCCCCAGCATTTT.

This clone turned up a few times. The rearrangement joins TRBV10-2 to TRBJ1-1, with 7 bases matching TRBD1. CDR3 length: 14 residues. With V trimmed by 5 bases and J by 1 base, 4 bases remained unmatched. Germline V CDR1 and CDR2: WSHSY, SAAADI. Here the CDR3 DNA reads TGCGCCAGCAGTAGGACAGGAGGGAACACTGAAGCTTTCTTT. It specifies CASSRTGGNTEAFF.

V is TRBV15 and J is TRBJ2-3, with TRBD2 matching 7 bases. This CDR3 spans 15 amino acids. Germline V gene lookup returns CDR1 LNHNV and CDR2 YYDKDF (reference sequence). The junction had 8 bases not matched to a gene; V was cut back by 5 bases and J by 3 bases. The CDR3 DNA reads TGTGCCACCAGCCTTGCGGGAGACCCTACAGATACGCAGTATTTT. Amino acids: CATSLAGDPTDTQYF.

The chain employs TRBV4-1 and TRBJ2-1; 15 bases agree with TRBD2. The V gene end was trimmed by 4 bases and the J gene end by 4 bases; junction bases not matched to a gene: 11. Germline assignment: CDR1 MGHRA and CDR2 YSYEKL. There are 19 residues in the CDR3. For the CDR3, the DNA is TGCGCCAGCAGCCGAGGACTAGCGGGAGGGTTTCCCCTTTACAATGAGCAGTTCTTC. This encodes CASSRGLAGGFPLYNEQFF.

This clone was detected only a few times. Other nucleotide sequences from this sample produce the same CDR3. The CDR3 DNA is TGTGCCAGTAGTCCCGGGTCCGGGGAGCTGTTTTTT. Translated, it gives CASSPGSGELFF. This chain uses TRBV19 with TRBJ2-2; D not resolved. Germline V CDR1 and CDR2: LNHDA, SQIVND (reference sequence). CDR3 length: 12 residues. V lost 5 bases to trimming and J lost 6 bases, with 7 bases between them. Using reference TRBV19 and TRBJ2-2 for the parts outside the CDR3, the full variable domain is DGGITQSPKYLFRKEGQNVTLSCEQNLNHDAMYWYRQDPGQGLRLIYYSQIVNDFQKGDIAEGYSVSREKKESFPLTVTSAQKNPTAFYLCASSPGSGELFFGEGSRLTVL.

This chain uses TRBV6-5 with TRBJ2-5; D may be TRBD1 (5 bases). The CDR3 consists of 14 residues. The ends were cut back, 0 bases at V and 5 bases at J, with 10 bases in the middle. Germline CDR1 and CDR2: MNHEY and SVGAGI. The CDR3 loop is CASSYSGLGETQYF. CDR3 nucleotides: TGTGCCAGCAGTTACTCGGGGCTGGGGGAGACCCAGTACTTC.

V and J are TRBV7-9 and TRBJ2-1; the match to TRBD2 covers 10 bases. The CDR3 sequence is 17 residues long. Trimming at V came to 6 bases and at J to 5 bases, leaving 13 bases not matched to a gene. Germline V gene lookup returns CDR1 SEHNR and CDR2 FQNEAQ (reference sequence). The CDR3 bases are TGTGCCAGCAGTGGGAGGCCAGCGGGAGGGCACCACAATGAGCAGTTCTTC. Translating it yields CASSGRPAGGHHNEQFF.

This chain connects TRBV21-1 to TRBJ2-3; no DNA check was done on the table's D call, TRBD2. TRBV21-1 represents a pseudogene. The CDR3 runs to 18 residues. The CDR3 region has the DNA TGTGCCAGCAGCAAAACCCCTATTCCTGGATCGGGTGGAGATACGCAGTATTTT. Its translation is CASSKTPIPGSGGDTQYF.